This TCR beta chain was captured in a study of blood T cell repertoires in COVID-19. The wider study: Both acute and convalescent COVID-19 samples were obtained from the United States, Italy and Spain. T cells, B-cell-depleted T cells, or PBMCs supplied cDNA or gDNA.

Germline V gene data show CDR1 as MNHEY and CDR2 as SVGAGI. This CDR3 comprises 14 residues. V lost 0 bases and J lost 0, with 5 bases in between. Per the authors' pipeline: Estimation of nucleated cell counts relied on the amplification of reference gene primers. The repertoire was sequenced with immunoSEQ multiplex PCR; TCRdb's copy has only in-frame clones and lacks some. The D gene and trimming were derived from the DNA, and the V and J assignments and clone size from that table. The data show some 300,000 clones, more than 85% seen once. The sequence came from a woman in her twenties or thirties who had recovered from COVID-19. Sequenced input: PBMCs or T cells enriched from blood (not recorded which). The chain has TRBV6-5 and TRBJ1-2; D ambiguous. The CDR3 region is CASSYSNTNYGYTF. The CDR3 region has the DNA TGTGCCAGCAGTTACTCGAACACTAACTATGGCTACACCTTC.